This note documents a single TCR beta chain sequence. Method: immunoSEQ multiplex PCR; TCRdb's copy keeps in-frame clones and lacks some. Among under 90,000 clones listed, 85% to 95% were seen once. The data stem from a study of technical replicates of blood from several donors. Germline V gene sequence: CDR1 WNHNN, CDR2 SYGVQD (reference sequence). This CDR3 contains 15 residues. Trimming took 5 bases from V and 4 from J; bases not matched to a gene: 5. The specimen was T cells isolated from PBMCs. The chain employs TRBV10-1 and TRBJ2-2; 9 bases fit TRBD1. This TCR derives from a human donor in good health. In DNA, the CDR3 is TGCGCCAGCAGTCCATGGACAGGGGCCACCGGGGAGCTGTTTTTT. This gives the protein CASSPWTGATGELFF.